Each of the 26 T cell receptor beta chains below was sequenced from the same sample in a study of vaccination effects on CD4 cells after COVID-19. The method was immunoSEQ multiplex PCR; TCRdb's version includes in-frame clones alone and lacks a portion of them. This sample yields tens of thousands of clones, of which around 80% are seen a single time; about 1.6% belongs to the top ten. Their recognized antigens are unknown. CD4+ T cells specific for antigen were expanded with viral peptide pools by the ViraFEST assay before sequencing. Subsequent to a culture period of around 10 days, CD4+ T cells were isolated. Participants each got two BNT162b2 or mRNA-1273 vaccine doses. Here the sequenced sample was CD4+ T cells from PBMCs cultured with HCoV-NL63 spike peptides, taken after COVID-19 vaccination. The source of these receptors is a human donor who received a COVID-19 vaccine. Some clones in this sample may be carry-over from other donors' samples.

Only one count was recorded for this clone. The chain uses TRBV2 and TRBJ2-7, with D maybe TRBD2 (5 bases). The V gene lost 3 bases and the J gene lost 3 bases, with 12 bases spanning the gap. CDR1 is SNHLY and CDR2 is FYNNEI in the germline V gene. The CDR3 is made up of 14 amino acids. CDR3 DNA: TGTGCCAGCAGTGACCTAGCTTCAAACTACGAGCAGTACTTC. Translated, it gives CASSDLASNYEQYF.

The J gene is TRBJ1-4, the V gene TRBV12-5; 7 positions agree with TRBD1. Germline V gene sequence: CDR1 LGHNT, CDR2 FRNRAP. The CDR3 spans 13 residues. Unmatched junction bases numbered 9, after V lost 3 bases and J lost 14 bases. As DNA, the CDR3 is TGTGCTAGTGGTTTAATGACAGGGAGTCGCCTGTTTTTT. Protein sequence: CASGLMTGSRLFF.

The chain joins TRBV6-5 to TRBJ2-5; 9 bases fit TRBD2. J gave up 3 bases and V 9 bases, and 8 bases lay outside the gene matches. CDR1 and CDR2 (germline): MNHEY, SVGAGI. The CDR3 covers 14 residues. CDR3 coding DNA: TGTGCCAGTTTGAGCGGGGGGCCCAAAGAGACCCAGTACTTC. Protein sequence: CASLSGGPKETQYF.

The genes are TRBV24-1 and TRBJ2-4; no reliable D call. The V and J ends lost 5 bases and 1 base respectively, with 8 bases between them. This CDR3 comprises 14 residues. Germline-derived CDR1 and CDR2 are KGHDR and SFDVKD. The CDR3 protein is CATSAASAKNIQYF. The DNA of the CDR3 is TGTGCCACCAGTGCAGCGTCCGCCAAAAACATTCAGTACTTC.

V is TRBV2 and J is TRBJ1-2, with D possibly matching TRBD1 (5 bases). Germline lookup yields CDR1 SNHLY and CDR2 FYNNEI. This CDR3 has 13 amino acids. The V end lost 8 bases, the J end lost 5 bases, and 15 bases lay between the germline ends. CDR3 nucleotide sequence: TGTGCCAGCCTACCGATGGGGGAGTATGGCTACACCTTC. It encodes CASLPMGEYGYTF.

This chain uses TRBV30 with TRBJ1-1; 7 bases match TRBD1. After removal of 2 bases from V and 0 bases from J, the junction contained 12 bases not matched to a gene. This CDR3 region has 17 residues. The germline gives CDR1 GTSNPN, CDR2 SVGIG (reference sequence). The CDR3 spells CAWSTARRGLMNTEAFF. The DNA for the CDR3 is TGTGCCTGGAGTACCGCCCGGAGGGGGCTGATGAACACTGAAGCTTTCTTT.

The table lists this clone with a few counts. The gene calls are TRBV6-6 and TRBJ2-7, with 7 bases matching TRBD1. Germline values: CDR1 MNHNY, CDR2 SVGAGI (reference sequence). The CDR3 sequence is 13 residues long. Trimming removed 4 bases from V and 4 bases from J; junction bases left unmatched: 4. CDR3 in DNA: TGTGCCAGCAGTTTCAACAGGGGTTACGAGCAGTACGTC. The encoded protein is CASSFNRGYEQYV.

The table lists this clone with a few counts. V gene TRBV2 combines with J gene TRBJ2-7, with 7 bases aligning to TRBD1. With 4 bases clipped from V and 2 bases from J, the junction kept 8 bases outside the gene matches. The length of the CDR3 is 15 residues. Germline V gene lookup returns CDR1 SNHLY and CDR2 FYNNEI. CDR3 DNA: TGTGCCAGCAGTGGAGAGACTACAGGGGCCTACGAGCAGTACGTC. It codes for CASSGETTGAYEQYV.

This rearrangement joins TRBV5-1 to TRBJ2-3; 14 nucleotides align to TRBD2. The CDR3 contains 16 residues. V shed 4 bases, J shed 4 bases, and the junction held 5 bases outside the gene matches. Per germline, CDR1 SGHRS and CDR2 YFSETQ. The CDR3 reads CASSRTSGGISDTQYF. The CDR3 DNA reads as TGCGCCAGCAGCCGGACTAGCGGGGGGATTTCAGATACGCAGTATTTT. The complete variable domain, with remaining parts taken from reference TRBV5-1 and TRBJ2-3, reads KAGVTQTPRYLIKTRGQQVTLSCSPISGHRSVSWYQQTPGQGLQFLFEYFSETQRNKGNFPGRFSGRQFSNSRSEMNVSTLELGDSALYLCASSRTSGGISDTQYFGPGTRLTVL.

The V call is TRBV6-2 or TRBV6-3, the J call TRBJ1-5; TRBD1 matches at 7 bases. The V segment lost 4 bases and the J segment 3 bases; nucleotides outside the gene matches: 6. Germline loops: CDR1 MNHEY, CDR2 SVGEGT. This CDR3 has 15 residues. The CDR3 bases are TGTGCCAGCAGTTCAAACAGGGGCGTCAATCAGCCCCAGCATTTT. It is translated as CASSSNRGVNQPQHF.

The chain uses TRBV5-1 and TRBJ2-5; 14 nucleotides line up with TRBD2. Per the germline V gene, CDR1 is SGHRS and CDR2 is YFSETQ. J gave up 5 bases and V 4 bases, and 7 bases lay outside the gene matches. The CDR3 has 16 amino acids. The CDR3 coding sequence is TGCGCCAGCAGCCTCCGACTAGCGGGGGGGCGGGAGACCCAGTACTTC. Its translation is CASSLRLAGGRETQYF.

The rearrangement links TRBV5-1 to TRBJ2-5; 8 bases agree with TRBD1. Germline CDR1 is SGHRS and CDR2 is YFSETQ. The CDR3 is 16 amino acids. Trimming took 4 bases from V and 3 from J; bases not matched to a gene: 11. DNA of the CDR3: TGCGCCAGCAGCAAATTCGGACAGGGTCCGGAAGAGACCCAGTACTTC. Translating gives CASSKFGQGPEETQYF.

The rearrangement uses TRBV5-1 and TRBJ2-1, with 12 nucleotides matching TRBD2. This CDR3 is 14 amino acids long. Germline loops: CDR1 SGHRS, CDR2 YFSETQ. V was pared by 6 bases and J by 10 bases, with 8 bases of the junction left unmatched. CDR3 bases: TGCGCCAGCATTAGACTAGCGGGGGATCAGGAGCAGTTCTTC. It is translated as CASIRLAGDQEQFF.

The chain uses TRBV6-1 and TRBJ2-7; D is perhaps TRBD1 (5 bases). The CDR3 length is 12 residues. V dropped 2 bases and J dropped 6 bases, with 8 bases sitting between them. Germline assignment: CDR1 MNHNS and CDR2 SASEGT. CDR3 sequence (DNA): TGTGCCAGCAGTGAACCAGGGCCCGAGCAGTACGTC. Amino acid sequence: CASSEPGPEQYV.

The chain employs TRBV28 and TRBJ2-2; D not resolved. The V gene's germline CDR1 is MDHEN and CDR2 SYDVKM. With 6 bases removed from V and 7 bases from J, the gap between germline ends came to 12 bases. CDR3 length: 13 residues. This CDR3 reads CASRSPGNGELFF. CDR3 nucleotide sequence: TGTGCCAGCAGATCCCCAGGAAACGGGGAGCTGTTTTTT.

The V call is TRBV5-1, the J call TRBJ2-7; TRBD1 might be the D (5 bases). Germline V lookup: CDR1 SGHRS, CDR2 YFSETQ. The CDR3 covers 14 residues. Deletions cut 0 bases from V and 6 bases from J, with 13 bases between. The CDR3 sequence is CASSLAVGAREQYV. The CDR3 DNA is TGCGCCAGCAGCTTGGCCGTTGGGGCCCGCGAGCAGTACGTC.

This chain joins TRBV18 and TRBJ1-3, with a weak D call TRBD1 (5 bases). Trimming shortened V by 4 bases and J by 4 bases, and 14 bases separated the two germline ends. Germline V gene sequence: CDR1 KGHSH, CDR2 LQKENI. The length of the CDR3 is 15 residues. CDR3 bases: TGTGCCAGCTCACTTACCGGGACCCTAGGAAACACCATATATTTT. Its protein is CASSLTGTLGNTIYF.

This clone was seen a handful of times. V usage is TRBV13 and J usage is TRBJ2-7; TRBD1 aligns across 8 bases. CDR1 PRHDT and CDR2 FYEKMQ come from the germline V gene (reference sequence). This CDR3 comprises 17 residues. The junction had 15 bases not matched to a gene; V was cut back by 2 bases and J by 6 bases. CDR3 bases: TGTGCCAGCAGCTTACAAACGGACAGGGTTCTTGATGGCGAGCAGTACGTC. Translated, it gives CASSLQTDRVLDGEQYV.

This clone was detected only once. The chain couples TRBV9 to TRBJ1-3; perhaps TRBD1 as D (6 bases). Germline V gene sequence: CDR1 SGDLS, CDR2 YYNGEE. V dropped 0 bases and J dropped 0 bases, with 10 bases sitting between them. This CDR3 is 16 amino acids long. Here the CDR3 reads CASSVEGGGSGNTIYF. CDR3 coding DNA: TGTGCCAGCAGCGTAGAGGGGGGGGGCTCTGGAAACACCATATATTTT.

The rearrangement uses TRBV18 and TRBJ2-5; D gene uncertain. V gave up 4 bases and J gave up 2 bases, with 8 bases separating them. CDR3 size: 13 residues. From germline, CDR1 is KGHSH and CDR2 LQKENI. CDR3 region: CASSLQGQETQYF. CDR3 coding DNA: TGTGCCAGCTCACTGCAAGGGCAAGAGACCCAGTACTTC.

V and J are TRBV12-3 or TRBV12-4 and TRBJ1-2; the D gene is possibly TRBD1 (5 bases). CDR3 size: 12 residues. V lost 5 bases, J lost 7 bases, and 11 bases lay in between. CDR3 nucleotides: TGTGCCAGCAGTACAGGTTTAGGTGGCTACACCTTC. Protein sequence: CASSTGLGGYTF.

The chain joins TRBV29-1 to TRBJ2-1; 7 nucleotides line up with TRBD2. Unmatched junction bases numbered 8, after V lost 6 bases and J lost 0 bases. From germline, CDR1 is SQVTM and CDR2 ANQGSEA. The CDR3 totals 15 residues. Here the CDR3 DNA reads TGCAGCGTCAAGAGCGGGGTAAACTCCTACAATGAGCAGTTCTTC. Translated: CSVKSGVNSYNEQFF.

The CDR3 DNA is TGTGCCAGCAGCCGCACAGGGGTGGATGAAAAACTGTTTTTT. Translating gives CASSRTGVDEKLFF. V usage is TRBV5-4 and J usage is TRBJ1-4; 7 bases are shared with TRBD1. Germline-derived CDR1 and CDR2 are SGHNT and YYREEE (reference sequence). Trimming at V came to 4 bases and at J to 6 bases, leaving 6 bases not matched to a gene. This CDR3 is built from 14 residues. The full variable domain, rest sourced from reference TRBV5-4 and TRBJ1-4, is ETGVTQSPTHLIKTRGQQVTLRCSSQSGHNTVSWYQQALGQGPQFIFQYYREEENGRGNFPPRFSGLQFPNYSSELNVNALELDDSALYLCASSRTGVDEKLFFGSGTQLSVL.

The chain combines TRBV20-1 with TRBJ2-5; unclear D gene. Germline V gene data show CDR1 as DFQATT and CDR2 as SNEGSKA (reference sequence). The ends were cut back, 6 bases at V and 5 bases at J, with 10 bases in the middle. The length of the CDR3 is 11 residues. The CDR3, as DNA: TGCAGTGCCACCTCCTGGGAGACCCAGTACTTC. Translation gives CSATSWETQYF.

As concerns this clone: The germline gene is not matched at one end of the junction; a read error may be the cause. The CDR3 spells CASSPQPRDREDF. CDR3 nucleotide sequence: TGTGCCAGCAGTCCTCAACCCCGGGACAGGGAGGACTTC. This sequence joins TRBV12-3 or TRBV12-4 and TRBJ2-7; 9 nucleotides agree with TRBD1. CDR3 size: 13 residues.

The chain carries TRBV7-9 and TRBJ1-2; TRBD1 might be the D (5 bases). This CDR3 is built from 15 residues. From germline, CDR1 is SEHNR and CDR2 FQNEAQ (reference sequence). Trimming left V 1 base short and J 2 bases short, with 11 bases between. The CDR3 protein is CASSLGAGINYGYTF. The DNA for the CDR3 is TGTGCCAGCAGCTTAGGGGCAGGGATCAACTATGGCTACACCTTC.